The 25 T cell receptor beta chains presented below share a single source sample, sequenced in a study of Ad26.COV2.S vaccination and SARS-CoV-2 variants. Treatment noted: over 15 received Ad26.COV2.S at low or high dose, single or two shots; roughly 5 received placebo; per-sample allocation not given. The samples date from day 63 after the first vaccine or placebo injection. Measured with immunoSEQ multiplex PCR; TCRdb has only the in-frame clones, and not every one. The table records about 350,000 clones, 70% to 90% of them present only once. The sequences come from peripheral blood, collected in a trial of Ad26.COV2.S vaccine versus placebo. The receptors derive from a person aged 18-60 years who received the Ad26.COV2.S COVID-19 vaccine or a placebo.

The V and J genes are TRBV2 and TRBJ2-3; TRBD2 matches 8 bases. The CDR3 loop spans 17 amino acids. V shed 8 bases, J shed 0 bases, and the junction held 13 bases outside the gene matches. In germline, CDR1 is SNHLY, CDR2 FYNNEI. The CDR3 is CASVGPWASGSTDTQYF. CDR3 DNA: TGTGCCAGCGTGGGACCCTGGGCTAGCGGGAGCACAGATACGCAGTATTTT.

This clone is a singleton in its sample. The rearrangement links TRBV19 to TRBJ1-1, with TRBD1 identical over 7 bases. Losses at the gene ends were 7 bases for V and 2 bases for J; bases not matched to a gene: 10. The CDR3 has 15 amino acids. Germline V lookup: CDR1 LNHDA, CDR2 SQIVND (reference sequence). The CDR3 protein is CASMKRGRGNTEAFF. The CDR3 DNA reads as TGTGCCAGTATGAAAAGGGGGCGCGGAAACACTGAAGCTTTCTTT.

The chain couples TRBV11-2 to TRBJ2-1; D is undetermined. In germline, CDR1 is SGHAT, CDR2 FQNNGV. V dropped 6 bases and J dropped 6 bases, with 12 bases sitting between them. The CDR3 is 13 residues long. DNA of the CDR3: TGTGCCAGCAGACCCCCGGTACTCAATGAGCAGTTCTTC. It codes for CASRPPVLNEQFF.

The chain joins TRBV10-3 to TRBJ2-3; either TRBD1 or TRBD2 may fit D (5 bases each). From germline, CDR1 is ENHRY and CDR2 SYGVKD. V lost 5 bases and J lost 0, with 9 bases in between. This CDR3 region has 14 residues. For the CDR3, the DNA is TGTGCCATCAGTTTGGGACGGAGCACAGATACGCAGTATTTT. This encodes CAISLGRSTDTQYF.

The chain has TRBV7-6 and TRBJ2-5; D not resolved. CDR1 is SGHVS and CDR2 is FNYEAQ in the germline V gene. This CDR3 region has 14 residues. The V gene lost 1 base and the J gene lost 5 bases, with 11 bases spanning the gap. CDR3: CASSLETFEETQYF. CDR3 DNA: TGTGCCAGCAGCTTAGAGACATTCGAGGAGACCCAGTACTTC.

V is TRBV28 and J is TRBJ2-7; D possibly corresponds to TRBD1 (6 bases). Germline loops: CDR1 MDHEN, CDR2 SYDVKM. CDR3 length equals 14 residues. With 8 bases removed from V and 2 bases from J, the gap between germline ends came to 16 bases. CDR3 bases: TGTGCCAGCTCAGGGGCTGGGACCCCCTACGAGCAGTACTTC. Amino acids: CASSGAGTPYEQYF.

The J gene is TRBJ1-2, the V gene TRBV2; possible D gene TRBD1, 6 bases. Germline values: CDR1 SNHLY, CDR2 FYNNEI. The CDR3 has 13 residues. The germline V and J ends were trimmed by 1 base and 8 bases, with 11 bases remaining between them. For the CDR3, the DNA is TGTGCCAGCAGTGAAGGACAGGTCGGAGGCTACACCTTC. Translating it yields CASSEGQVGGYTF.

V gene TRBV6-5 combines with J gene TRBJ1-1, with D maybe TRBD1 (5 bases). The ends were cut back, 2 bases at V and 6 bases at J, with 7 bases in the middle. The CDR3 extends over 12 amino acids. Per germline, CDR1 MNHEY and CDR2 SVGAGI. The CDR3 sequence: CASSYGGAEAFF. CDR3 in DNA: TGTGCCAGCAGTTACGGGGGAGCTGAAGCTTTCTTT.

V is TRBV9 and J is TRBJ2-2; 8 bases are shared with TRBD1. The CDR3 has 15 amino acids. CDR1 is SGDLS and CDR2 is YYNGEE in the germline V gene. Trimming removed 2 bases from V and 3 bases from J; junction bases left unmatched: 3. In nucleotides, the CDR3 is TGTGCCAGCAGCGTCGCAGGGGGCTACACCGGGGAGCTGTTTTTT. Translating gives CASSVAGGYTGELFF.

Here the CDR3 DNA reads TGTGCCAGCAGCTTAGTAGGTGAAATCTCTGGAAACACCATATATTTT. Residues: CASSLVGEISGNTIYF. This rearrangement joins TRBV7-9 to TRBJ1-3; D unresolved. There are 16 residues in the CDR3. V was pared by 1 base and J by 0 bases, with 10 bases between. Germline V gene sequence: CDR1 SEHNR, CDR2 FQNEAQ (reference sequence).

The chain combines TRBV6-4 with TRBJ2-1; 11 positions agree with TRBD2. J lost 7 bases, V lost 4 bases, and 6 bases had no gene match. Germline V gene lookup returns CDR1 MRHNA and CDR2 SNTAGT. The CDR3 has 15 amino acids. CDR3 region: CASSVSGRAFNEQFF. CDR3 bases: TGTGCCAGCAGTGTTAGCGGGAGGGCCTTTAATGAGCAGTTCTTC.

The chain has TRBV5-1 and TRBJ2-1, with D possibly TRBD2 on 6 matching bases. Looked up from germline, CDR1 is SGHRS and CDR2 is YFSETQ. CDR3 length: 15 amino acids. Trimming removed 0 bases from V and 8 bases from J, with 15 bases in between. DNA for the CDR3: TGCGCCAGCAGCTTGGACGGGAGAAGGCCCGATGAGCAGTTCTTC. Amino acid sequence: CASSLDGRRPDEQFF.

The gene calls are TRBV19 and TRBJ2-1; D is perhaps TRBD2 (5 bases). The CDR3 sequence is 15 residues long. V was trimmed by 1 base and J by 0 bases, leaving 7 bases between them. Germline values: CDR1 LNHDA, CDR2 SQIVND (reference sequence). CDR3 in amino acids: CASSIGTSSYNEQFF. Written as DNA, the CDR3 is TGTGCCAGTAGTATAGGAACTAGCTCCTACAATGAGCAGTTCTTC.

The chain carries TRBV6-2 or TRBV6-3 and TRBJ1-6, with D unclear. V was shortened by 6 bases and J by 11 bases, with 8 bases between the two germline ends. Germline loops: CDR1 MNHEY, CDR2 SVGEGT. This CDR3 has 11 residues. Here the CDR3 DNA reads TGTGCCAGCAGGCCTGCCCCACCCCTCCACTTT. As protein: CASRPAPPLHF.

V and J are TRBV4-3 and TRBJ2-7, with 8 bases lining up with TRBD1. The germline V gene encodes CDR1 LGHNA and CDR2 YSLEER. V trimming: 3 bases; J trimming: 6 bases; junction bases outside the gene matches: 10. The CDR3 has 15 amino acids. The CDR3 loop reads CASSHSRTGIGEQYF. CDR3 nucleotides: TGCGCCAGCAGCCACTCCCGGACAGGGATCGGCGAGCAGTACTTC.

This clone turned up a few times. The chain uses TRBV10-3 and TRBJ1-3, with TRBD1 as a possible D gene (5 bases). This CDR3 is built from 12 residues. V gave up 6 bases and J gave up 8 bases, with 11 bases separating them. The V gene's germline CDR1 is ENHRY and CDR2 SYGVKD. CDR3 DNA sequence: TGTGCCATCAGCACAGGAGGAGACACCATATATTTT. Encoded protein: CAISTGGDTIYF.

This chain joins TRBV4-3 and TRBJ1-5, with D possibly TRBD1 on 6 matching bases. The CDR3 consists of 16 residues. CDR1 and CDR2 (germline): LGHNA, YSLEER. The V gene lost 7 bases and the J gene lost 1 base, with 17 bases spanning the gap. CDR3 sequence (DNA): TGCGCCAGCACCATTAAGACAGGTGAGAGCAATCAGCCCCAGCATTTT. Its translation: CASTIKTGESNQPQHF.

The chain is built from TRBV7-2 and TRBJ2-7; D might be TRBD1 or TRBD2, each matching 6 bases. This CDR3 region has 15 residues. V shed 6 bases and J shed 4 bases, with 19 bases lying between them. In germline, CDR1 is SGHTA, CDR2 FQGNSA. The DNA for the CDR3 is TGTGCCAGCAGACACACTTGGGGGGCCACATACGAGCAGTACTTC. Translated, it gives CASRHTWGATYEQYF. Using reference TRBV7-2 and TRBJ2-7 for the parts outside the CDR3, the full variable domain is GAGVSQSPSNKVTEKGKDVELRCDPISGHTALYWYRQSLGQGLEFLIYFQGNSAPDKSGLPSDRFSAERTGGSVSTLTIQRTQQEDSAVYLCASRHTWGATYEQYFGPGTRLTVT.

This clone was observed a single time. V usage is TRBV10-3 and J usage is TRBJ1-2; 10 positions match TRBD1. V was pared by 10 bases and J by 4 bases, with 6 bases of the junction left unmatched. The CDR3 has 13 amino acids. Germline values: CDR1 ENHRY, CDR2 SYGVKD. In nucleotides, the CDR3 is TGTGCCACCAGACAGGGGGCGGGCTATGGCTACACCTTC. Translation gives CATRQGAGYGYTF.

V usage is TRBV6-6 and J usage is TRBJ2-3; D may be TRBD1 (6 bases). Germline values: CDR1 MNHNY, CDR2 SVGAGI (reference sequence). Between the trimmed V and J ends, which lost 0 bases and 4 bases, there was a span of 8 bases. The CDR3 is 14 amino acids. The CDR3 sequence: CASSYSAGADTQYF. CDR3 nucleotides: TGTGCCAGCAGTTACTCGGCAGGGGCAGATACGCAGTATTTT.

This clone was detected only once. This chain connects TRBV30 to TRBJ1-5; 7 nucleotides line up with TRBD1. The germline CDR1 and CDR2 sequences are GTSNPN and SVGIG (reference sequence). Unmatched junction bases numbered 3, after V lost 2 bases and J lost 2 bases. This CDR3 is 14 amino acids long. The CDR3 is CAWSLTGGNQPQHF. The CDR3 DNA is TGTGCCTGGAGTTTAACAGGGGGCAATCAGCCCCAGCATTTT.

This chain uses TRBV5-6 with TRBJ1-4, with a weak D call TRBD1 (6 bases). Germline lookup yields CDR1 SGHDT and CDR2 YYEEEE. V was pared by 3 bases and J by 2 bases, with 14 bases between. The CDR3 covers 16 residues. The chain's CDR3 is CASSSIQGSTNEKLFF. CDR3 nucleotides: TGTGCCAGCAGCTCGATACAGGGATCGACTAATGAAAAACTGTTTTTT. Filled out from reference TRBV5-6 and TRBJ1-4, the complete variable domain reads DAGVTQSPTHLIKTRGQQVTLRCSPKSGHDTVSWYQQALGQGPQFIFQYYEEEERQRGNFPDRFSGHQFPNYSSELNVNALLLGDSALYLCASSSIQGSTNEKLFFGSGTQLSVL.

The J gene is TRBJ2-7, the V gene TRBV18, with 9 nucleotides matching TRBD2. Trimming removed 5 bases from V and 6 bases from J; junction bases left unmatched: 17. The germline V gene encodes CDR1 KGHSH and CDR2 LQKENI. The CDR3 runs 17 residues. Written as DNA, the CDR3 is TGTGCCAGCTCATCCCTCCCCCAATCGGCGGGAGGGGTCGAGCAGTACTTC. Translating gives CASSSLPQSAGGVEQYF.

This clone came up once. The rearrangement joins TRBV18 to TRBJ2-4; D perhaps matches TRBD2 (5 bases). Germline CDR1 KGHSH, CDR2 LQKENI. The CDR3 covers 14 residues. Trimming removed 5 bases at V and 8 bases at J, with 16 bases between. DNA for the CDR3: TGTGCCAGCTCAAGGCCGGGCGAGAGGGACATTCAGTACTTC. This encodes CASSRPGERDIQYF. Together with reference TRBV18 and TRBJ2-4, the CDR3 gives the full variable domain: NAGVMQNPRHLVRRRGQEARLRCSPMKGHSHVYWYRQLPEEGLKFMVYLQKENIIDESGMPKERFSAEFPKEGPSILRIQQVVRGDSAAYFCASSRPGERDIQYFGAGTRLSVL.

This clone was counted between two and nine times. V gene TRBV19 combines with J gene TRBJ1-6; 7 positions agree with TRBD1. J lost 11 bases, V lost 4 bases, and 8 bases had no gene match. CDR3 size: 14 residues. Germline CDR1 LNHDA, CDR2 SQIVND (reference sequence). The CDR3 sequence is CASSTQGVDAPLHF. The CDR3 DNA is TGTGCCAGTAGTACCCAGGGGGTAGATGCACCCCTCCACTTT.